This T cell receptor (beta chain) was obtained from a study of cytomegalovirus exposure and HLA in healthy donors. The CDR3 totals 14 residues. Germline CDR1 and CDR2: SGHTA and FQGNSA. Deletions cut 1 base from V and 4 bases from J, with 8 bases between. PCR involved 60 Vbeta and 13 Jbeta primers. Methods used by the authors: The authors later counted about 80 million unique TCR beta chains, 9.5 million to 13 million of them shared. The repertoire was sequenced with immunoSEQ multiplex PCR; TCRdb's copy has only in-frame clones and lacks some. V and J calls and clone size are as listed in that table; D and trimming were resolved from the DNA. The repertoire holds more than 85,000 clones, with 60% to 80% as singletons.

The source material was PBMCs. The V and J genes are TRBV7-2 and TRBJ2-1; D not certain. This receptor was obtained from a man aged 30 to 45 in good health and CMV-seronegative. The CDR3 DNA is TGTGCCAGCAGCTTAGGCGCTGTGTACAATGAGCAGTTCTTC. Protein sequence: CASSLGAVYNEQFF.